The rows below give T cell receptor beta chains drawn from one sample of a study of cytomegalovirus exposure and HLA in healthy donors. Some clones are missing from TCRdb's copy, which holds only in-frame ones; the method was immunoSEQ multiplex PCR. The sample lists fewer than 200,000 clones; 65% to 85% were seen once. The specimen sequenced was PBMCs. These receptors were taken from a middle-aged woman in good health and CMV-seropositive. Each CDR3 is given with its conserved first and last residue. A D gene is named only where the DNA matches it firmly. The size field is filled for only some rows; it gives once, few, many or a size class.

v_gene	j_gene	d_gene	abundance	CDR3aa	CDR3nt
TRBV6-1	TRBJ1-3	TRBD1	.	CASTLDRENGNTIYF	TGTGCCAGCACCTTAGACAGGGAGAATGGAAACACCATATATTTT
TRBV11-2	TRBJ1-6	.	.	CASSPPGYNSPLHF	TGTGCCAGCAGCCCCCCGGGCTATAATTCACCCCTCCACTTT
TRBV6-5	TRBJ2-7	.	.	CASSYSETGRYEQYF	TGTGCCAGCAGTTACTCCGAGACAGGTCGCTACGAGCAGTACTTC
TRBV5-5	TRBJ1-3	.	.	CASSLSGPSGNTIYF	TGTGCCAGCAGCTTGTCAGGGCCCTCTGGAAACACCATATATTTT
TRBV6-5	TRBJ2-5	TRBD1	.	CASSLTGGVGETQYF	TGTGCCAGCAGCCTGACAGGGGGCGTAGGGGAGACCCAGTACTTC
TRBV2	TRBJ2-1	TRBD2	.	CASSEEGLAVSYNEQFF	TGTGCCAGCAGTGAGGAAGGACTAGCGGTCTCCTACAATGAGCAGTTCTTC
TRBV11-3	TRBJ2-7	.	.	CASSLDASSAEQYF	TGTGCCAGCAGCTTAGACGCTAGTTCCGCCGAGCAGTACTTC
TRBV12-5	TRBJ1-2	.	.	CASGFLGGGDGYTF	TGTGCTAGTGGTTTCCTGGGAGGGGGGGATGGCTACACCTTC
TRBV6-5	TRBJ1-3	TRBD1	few	CASSLTGGSGNTIYF	TGTGCCAGCAGTTTAACAGGGGGCTCTGGAAACACCATATATTTT
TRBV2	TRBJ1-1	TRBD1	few	CASISGQAAEAFF	TGTGCCAGCATTTCTGGACAGGCGGCGGAAGCTTTCTTT
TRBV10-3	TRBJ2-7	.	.	CAISEPGQLSYEQYF	TGTGCCATCAGTGAGCCTGGACAGCTCTCCTACGAGCAGTACTTC
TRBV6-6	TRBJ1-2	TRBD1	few	CASRPPRQGGDYGYTF	TGTGCCAGCAGACCCCCTCGACAGGGGGGTGACTATGGCTACACCTTC
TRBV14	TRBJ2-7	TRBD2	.	CASSQGTSGNYEQYF	TGTGCCAGCAGCCAAGGGACTAGCGGGAACTACGAGCAGTACTTC
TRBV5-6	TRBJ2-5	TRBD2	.	CASSQLSGGEETQYF	TGTGCCAGCAGCCAACTTAGCGGGGGGGAAGAGACCCAGTACTTC
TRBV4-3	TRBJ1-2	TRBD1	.	CASSQETGGGYGYTF	TGCGCCAGCAGCCAAGAGACAGGGGGAGGCTATGGCTACACCTTC
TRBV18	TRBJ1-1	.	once	CASSPRSGSTEAFF	TGTGCCAGCTCACCTCGTTCCGGGAGCACTGAAGCTTTCTTT
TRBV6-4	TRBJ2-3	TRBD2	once	CARPRSSGGPTQFTDTQYF	TGTGCCAGGCCTCGATCTAGCGGGGGACCGACCCAGTTCACAGATACGCAGTATTTT
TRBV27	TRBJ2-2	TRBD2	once	CASSSGFKFSGGTGELFF	TGTGCCAGCAGTTCTGGGTTTAAGTTTAGCGGGGGGACCGGGGAGCTGTTTTTT
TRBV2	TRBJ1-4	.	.	CASSDRATNEKLFF	TGTGCCAGCAGTGACAGGGCAACTAATGAAAAACTGTTTTTT
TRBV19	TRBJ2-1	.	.	CATETLGNEQFF	TGTGCCACCGAGACTTTGGGCAATGAGCAGTTCTTC
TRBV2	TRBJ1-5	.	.	CASGTGFGSNQPQHF	TGTGCCAGCGGCACAGGGTTTGGGTCTAATCAGCCCCAGCATTTT
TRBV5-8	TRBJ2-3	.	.	CASSWYFGTRTDAQYF	TGTGCCAGCAGCTGGTACTTCGGGACACGGACAGATGCGCAGTATTTT
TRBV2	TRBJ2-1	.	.	CASSETGLGSNEQFF	TGTGCCAGCAGTGAAACAGGGCTGGGTAGCAATGAGCAGTTCTTC
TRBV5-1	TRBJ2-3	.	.	CASSLDVGAQYF	TGCGCCAGCAGCTTGGATGTAGGGGCGCAGTATTTT
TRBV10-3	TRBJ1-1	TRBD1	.	CAISRRQGEEAFF	TGTGCCATCAGTCGGAGACAGGGGGAAGAAGCTTTCTTT
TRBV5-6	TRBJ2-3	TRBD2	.	CASSLVGGADTQYF	TGTGCCAGCAGCTTGGTGGGGGGGGCAGATACGCAGTATTTT
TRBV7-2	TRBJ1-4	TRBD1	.	CASSLGQGRNEKLFF	TGTGCCAGCAGCCTAGGACAGGGCAGAAATGAAAAACTGTTTTTT
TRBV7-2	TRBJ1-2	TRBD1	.	CASSLGTQGDYGYTF	TGTGCCAGCAGCTTAGGGACCCAGGGGGACTATGGCTACACCTTC
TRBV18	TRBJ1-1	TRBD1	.	CASSPIGQGWTEAFF	TGTGCCAGCTCACCAATTGGACAGGGGTGGACTGAAGCTTTCTTT
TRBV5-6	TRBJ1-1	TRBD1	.	CASSLDRTGYTEAFF	TGTGCCAGCAGCTTGGATAGGACAGGGTACACTGAAGCTTTCTTT
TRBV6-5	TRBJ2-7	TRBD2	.	CASSYSSGGAYEQYF	TGTGCCAGCAGTTACTCGAGCGGGGGCGCCTACGAGCAGTACTTC
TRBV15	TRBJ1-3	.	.	CATSRDSFSGNTIYF	TGTGCCACCAGCAGAGACAGTTTCTCTGGAAACACCATATATTTT
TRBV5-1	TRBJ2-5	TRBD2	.	CASSPGLAEETQYF	TGCGCCAGCAGCCCCGGACTAGCGGAAGAGACCCAGTACTTC
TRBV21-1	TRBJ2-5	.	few	CASSKDAKNVGTGRVLRETQYF	TGTGCCAGCAGCAAAGATGCGAAGAATGTTGGGACAGGGAGAGTTTTGCGAGAGACCCAGTACTTC
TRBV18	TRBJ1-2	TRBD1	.	CASSPGQGEYGYTF	TGTGCCAGCTCACCGGGACAGGGAGAGTATGGCTACACCTTC
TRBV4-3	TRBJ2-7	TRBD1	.	CASSHDRAGYEQYF	TGCGCCAGCAGCCACGACAGGGCAGGCTACGAGCAGTACTTC
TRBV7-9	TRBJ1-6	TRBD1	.	CASSSTGYRSPLHF	TGTGCCAGCAGCTCGACAGGGTATAGATCACCCCTCCACTTT
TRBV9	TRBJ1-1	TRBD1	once	CASSGWGQGGTEAFF	TGTGCCAGCAGCGGATGGGGACAGGGAGGAACTGAAGCTTTCTTT
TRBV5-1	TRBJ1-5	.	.	CASSLGTTSNQPQHF	TGCGCCAGCAGCCTCGGGACTACTAGCAATCAGCCCCAGCATTTT
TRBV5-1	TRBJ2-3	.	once	CASSLARSTDTQYF	TGCGCCAGCAGCCTAGCTAGGAGCACAGATACGCAGTATTTT